What follows describes a single TCR beta chain. V lost 10 bases to trimming and J lost 3 bases, with 19 bases between them. The CDR3 is made up of 14 amino acids. Germline values: CDR1 LGHNA, CDR2 YNFKEQ. These data are taken from a study of blood T cell repertoires in acute mononucleosis. The time point is: convalescence about 6 months (5-8 months) after acute presentation (visit 7). Profiling relied on immunoSEQ multiplex PCR, and the TCRdb table lists in-frame clones only, not all of them. The table shows a few thousand clones, with roughly 25% occurring only once. Study-wide points: GLC-BM selection appeared to involve both TCR alpha and beta chains.

This receptor was identified in a woman aged 18 to 35 with infectious mononucleosis caused by EBV. The chain joins TRBV4-2 to TRBJ2-7, with unresolved D. Sequencing was performed on EBV GLC epitope tetramer+ CD8+ T cells sorted from PBMCs, taken during convalescence from infectious mononucleosis. Noted subset: CD8 T cells binding tetramer with EBV BMLF1 280-288 peptide (GLC-BM). CDR3 nucleotide sequence: TGTGCCATCAGTGATGACCGAAGCGACTACGAGCAGTACTTC. Protein: CAISDDRSDYEQYF.